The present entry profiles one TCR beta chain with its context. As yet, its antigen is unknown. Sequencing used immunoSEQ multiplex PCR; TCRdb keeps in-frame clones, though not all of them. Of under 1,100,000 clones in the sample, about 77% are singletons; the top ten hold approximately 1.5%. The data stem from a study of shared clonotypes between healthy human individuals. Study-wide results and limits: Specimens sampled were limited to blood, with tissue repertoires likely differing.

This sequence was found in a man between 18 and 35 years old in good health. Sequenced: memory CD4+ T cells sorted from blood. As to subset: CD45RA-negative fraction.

CDR3 in DNA: TGTGCCAGCAGCTTGTGGGGGTTTAGCACAGATACGCAGTATTTT. It translates to CASSLWGFSTDTQYF. The V gene is TRBV5-5, the J gene TRBJ2-3, with D perhaps being TRBD1 or TRBD2 (5 bases each). In germline, CDR1 is SGHKS, CDR2 YYEKEE (reference sequence). Trimming pared 1 base from V and 0 bases from J, leaving 9 bases between. The CDR3 loop spans 15 amino acids.